The 17 T cell receptor beta chains presented below share a single source sample, sequenced in a study of OX40 agonist ivuxolimab in advanced cancers. Produced via immunoSEQ multiplex PCR; TCRdb's table is partial and in-frame only. The sample shows approximately 82,000 clones, about 90% of them seen only once. This specimen was CD4+ or CD8+ T cells sorted from blood, taken in a trial of the OX40 agonist ivuxolimab. Source of these receptors: an adult with an advanced solid tumor such as melanoma, head and neck, liver or kidney cancer.

This clone was detected only once. The rearrangement joins TRBV9 to TRBJ2-2, with no clear D. CDR1 and CDR2 from the germline V gene are SGDLS and YYNGEE. Trimming took off 4 bases at V and 0 bases at J, with 7 bases between the two ends. This CDR3 comprises 14 residues. The CDR3 spells CASSSRSNTGELFF. CDR3 nucleotides: TGTGCCAGCAGCTCCCGTTCGAACACCGGGGAGCTGTTTTTT.

J is TRBJ2-1 and V is TRBV7-2; D not resolved. V was cut by 2 bases and J by 8 bases, with 19 bases left in between. Germline-derived CDR1 and CDR2 are SGHTA and FQGNSA. This CDR3 has 16 amino acids. CDR3 amino acids: CASSLSPDPRVDEQFF. The CDR3 DNA reads as TGTGCCAGCAGCTTAAGCCCGGACCCGAGAGTAGATGAGCAGTTCTTC.

This chain links TRBV29-1 with TRBJ1-5; the D is unclear. V lost 4 bases to trimming and J lost 3 bases, with 10 bases between them. Per germline, CDR1 SQVTM and CDR2 ANQGSEA. The CDR3 contains 13 residues. The CDR3 is CSVGFGVNQPQHF. The CDR3 nucleotides are TGCAGCGTTGGGTTCGGGGTCAATCAGCCCCAGCATTTT.

The chain carries TRBV29-1 and TRBJ1-2, with 9 bases that match TRBD1. This CDR3 region has 15 residues. CDR1 SQVTM and CDR2 ANQGSEA come from the germline V gene. Trimming cost V 0 bases and J 4 bases; bases outside gene matches: 6. This chain's CDR3 is CSVEDYRGRPYGYTF. For the CDR3, the DNA is TGCAGCGTTGAAGACTACAGGGGGCGACCCTATGGCTACACCTTC.

This rearrangement joins TRBV5-1 to TRBJ2-7; D not certain. This CDR3 has 13 amino acids. V lost 4 bases and J lost 0, with 8 bases in between. Germline V gene data show CDR1 as SGHRS and CDR2 as YFSETQ. This CDR3 reads CASSVGSSYEQYF. The CDR3 nucleotides read TGCGCCAGCAGCGTCGGGTCCTCCTACGAGCAGTACTTC.

J is TRBJ2-2 and V is TRBV4-1; TRBD1 is a possible D gene (6 bases). Germline assignment: CDR1 MGHRA and CDR2 YSYEKL. V lost 4 bases, J lost 3 bases, and 18 bases lay in between. CDR3 size: 17 residues. The chain's CDR3 is CASSRMGHSQDTGELFF. CDR3 DNA sequence: TGCGCCAGCAGCCGCATGGGACACTCTCAGGACACCGGGGAGCTGTTTTTT.

The V gene is TRBV9, the J gene TRBJ2-2, with 8 positions matching TRBD1. V trimming: 0 bases; J trimming: 8 bases; junction bases outside the gene matches: 12. This CDR3 region has 17 residues. The germline V gene has CDR1 SGDLS and CDR2 YYNGEE. The CDR3 DNA sequence: TGTGCCAGCAGCGTAGATTTTCGGCAGGGGGCGACTGGGGAGCTGTTTTTT. It codes for CASSVDFRQGATGELFF. Supplemented by reference TRBV9 and TRBJ2-2, the full variable domain reads DSGVTQTPKHLITATGQRVTLRCSPRSGDLSVYWYQQSLDQGLQFLIQYYNGEERAKGNILERFSAQQFPDLHSELNLSSLELGDSALYFCASSVDFRQGATGELFFGEGSRLTVL.

The chain couples TRBV10-3 to TRBJ1-5; D might be TRBD1 (5 bases). Deletions cut 2 bases from V and 6 bases from J, with 8 bases between. Germline CDR1 reads ENHRY; CDR2 reads SYGVKD. CDR3 size: 13 residues. CDR3 loop: CAISERDGQPQHF. CDR3 nucleotides: TGTGCCATCAGTGAGAGGGACGGTCAGCCCCAGCATTTT.

The genes are TRBV6-1 and TRBJ2-1, with TRBD2 identical over 8 bases. CDR3 length: 15 residues. The germline gives CDR1 MNHNS, CDR2 SASEGT. The junction had 10 bases not matched to a gene; V was cut back by 2 bases and J by 10 bases. In DNA, the CDR3 is TGTGCCAGCAGTGAAATAAACCGGGAGGGAGGAGAGCAGTTCTTC. Its protein product is CASSEINREGGEQFF.

This clone is a singleton in its sample. V is TRBV10-3 and J is TRBJ2-7; 9 nucleotides align to TRBD2. Germline V gene lookup returns CDR1 ENHRY and CDR2 SYGVKD. The J segment lost 2 bases and the V segment lost 8 bases, leaving 4 bases of the junction unmatched. The CDR3 runs 13 residues. The CDR3 sequence is CAISTSGTYEQYF. The CDR3, as DNA: TGTGCCATCTCGACTAGCGGCACCTACGAGCAGTACTTC.

This chain connects TRBV6-5 to TRBJ2-7; 9 bases align to TRBD1. Per the germline V gene, CDR1 is MNHEY and CDR2 is SVGAGI. The CDR3 covers 13 residues. Trimming removed 6 bases from V and 3 bases from J; junction bases left unmatched: 3. The CDR3 nucleotides read TGTGCCAGCAGCGGGACAGGGAACTACGAGCAGTACTTC. It specifies CASSGTGNYEQYF.

The chain carries TRBV6-1 and TRBJ2-1; the D is unclear. There are 12 residues in the CDR3. V was pared by 4 bases and J by 10 bases, with 11 bases between. Germline V gene data show CDR1 as MNHNS and CDR2 as SASEGT. The CDR3 DNA is TGTGCCAGCAGTGTCTCTAGAAGGGAGCAGTTCTTC. It is translated as CASSVSRREQFF.

This chain joins TRBV12-5 and TRBJ2-2, with D perhaps assigned TRBD1 or TRBD2 (6 bases each). This CDR3 region has 15 residues. Trimming took off 6 bases at V and 5 bases at J, with 16 bases between the two ends. The germline gives CDR1 LGHNT, CDR2 FRNRAP. Here the CDR3 DNA reads TGTGCTAGTGGCCCTGGAGGGGGTTATACCGGGGAGCTGTTTTTT. Amino acids: CASGPGGGYTGELFF. The variable domain in full, with the rest retrieved from reference TRBV12-5 and TRBJ2-2, is DARVTQTPRHKVTEMGQEVTMRCQPILGHNTVFWYRQTMMQGLELLAYFRNRAPLDDSGMPKDRFSAEMPDATLATLKIQPSEPRDSAVYFCASGPGGGYTGELFFGEGSRLTVL.

This rearrangement joins TRBV9 to TRBJ1-4; 7 bases map to TRBD1. The trim removed 0 bases at V and 7 bases at J, leaving 3 bases unmatched. Germline V lookup: CDR1 SGDLS, CDR2 YYNGEE. CDR3 size: 14 residues. The CDR3 DNA follows: TGTGCCAGCAGCGTAGGGACAGGTCGTGAAAAACTGTTTTTT. Its protein product is CASSVGTGREKLFF.

This chain uses TRBV19 with TRBJ2-7, with a tentative D call TRBD2 (6 bases). This CDR3 spans 12 amino acids. Germline CDR1 LNHDA, CDR2 SQIVND (reference sequence). Trimming shortened V by 4 bases and J by 8 bases, and 12 bases separated the two germline ends. DNA for the CDR3: TGTGCCAGTAGTAGCCGGAGGGGACAGCAGTACTTC. It is translated as CASSSRRGQQYF.

The genes are TRBV7-9 and TRBJ1-4; D is undetermined. The CDR3 is 17 residues long. Germline V CDR1 and CDR2: SEHNR, FQNEAQ (reference sequence). Trimming removed 5 bases at V and 0 bases at J, with 16 bases between. DNA for the CDR3: TGTGCCAGCAGCCGAACAGAAATAGTTGCAACTAATGAAAAACTGTTTTTT. This sequence encodes CASSRTEIVATNEKLFF. The whole variable domain, filled in from reference TRBV7-9 and TRBJ1-4, reads DTGVSQNPRHKITKRGQNVTFRCDPISEHNRLYWYRQTLGQGPEFLTYFQNEAQLEKSRLLSDRFSAERPKGSFSTLEIQRTEQGDSAMYLCASSRTEIVATNEKLFFGSGTQLSVL.

In its sample, this clone was seen a few times. The chain carries TRBV6-5 and TRBJ1-1, with no clear D. V lost 0 bases, J lost 13 bases, and 24 bases lay in between. In germline, CDR1 is MNHEY, CDR2 SVGAGI. The CDR3 contains 16 residues. The CDR3 region is CASSYSIHGPPKWFFF. The CDR3, as DNA: TGTGCCAGCAGTTACTCGATTCACGGGCCTCCAAAGTGGTTTTTCTTT.